This TCR beta chain emerged from a study of blood T cells in healthy people across ages. The germline CDR1 and CDR2 sequences are SNHLY and FYNNEI. Germline trimming cut 9 bases from V and 7 bases from J; bases unmatched to any gene: 6. The CDR3 consists of 13 residues. The second PCR ran roughly 6 to 11 cycles with a sample-barcoded 5' primer and J-beta primers. In TCRdb, the 5' RACE reads were re-called with MiXCR into one record per CDR3 protein. The repertoire has about 800,000 distinct CDR3 sequences, just under 25% of them found once; the top ten carry roughly 3.8%. Another study also made use of these data, one on T cells of mothers and their children.

This clonotype was sampled from a boy younger than 18 in good health. The chain couples TRBV2 to TRBJ2-1; 10 nucleotides align to TRBD2. Source material: blood. The CDR3 region is CARTSGLVNEQFF. As DNA, the CDR3 is TGTGCCAGGACTAGCGGGCTTGTAAATGAGCAGTTCTTC.